This T cell receptor beta chain is drawn from a study of cytomegalovirus exposure and HLA in healthy donors. V lost 8 bases, J lost 3 bases, and 8 bases stayed unmatched. The CDR3 loop spans 14 amino acids. The germline V gene has CDR1 LNHDA and CDR2 SQIVND (reference sequence). The PCR was carried out with 60 Vbeta primers and 13 Jbeta primers. In the original workflow: Later, an analysis found about 77 million unique TCR beta chains, and 8.5 million to 12 million of these were shared. Produced via immunoSEQ multiplex PCR; TCRdb's table is partial and in-frame only. V and J calls and clone size are those listed in that table; D and trimming were worked out from the DNA. The sample shows 100,000 to 150,000 clones, approximately 82% of them seen only once.

The J gene is TRBJ2-3, the V gene TRBV19; TRBD1 matches 7 bases. The sequence was collected from a female donor in good health and CMV-seronegative. The specimen was PBMCs. DNA of the CDR3: TGTGCCAGTGCCGGGACAGCTTCTACAGATACGCAGTATTTT. It translates to CASAGTASTDTQYF.